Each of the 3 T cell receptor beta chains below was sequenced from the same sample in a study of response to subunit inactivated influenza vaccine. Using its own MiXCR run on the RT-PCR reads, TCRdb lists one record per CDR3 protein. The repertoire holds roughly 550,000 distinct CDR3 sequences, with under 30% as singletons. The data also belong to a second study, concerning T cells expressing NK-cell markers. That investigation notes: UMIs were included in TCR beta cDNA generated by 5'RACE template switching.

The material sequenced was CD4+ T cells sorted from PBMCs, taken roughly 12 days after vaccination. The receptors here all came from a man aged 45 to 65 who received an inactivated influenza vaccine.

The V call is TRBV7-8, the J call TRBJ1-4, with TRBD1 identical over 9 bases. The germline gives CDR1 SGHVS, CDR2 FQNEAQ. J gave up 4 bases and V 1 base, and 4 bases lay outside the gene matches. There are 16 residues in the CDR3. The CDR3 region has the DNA TGTGCCAGCAGCTTAGTGGGGACAGGGATTAATGAAAAACTGTTTTTT. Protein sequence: CASSLVGTGINEKLFF.

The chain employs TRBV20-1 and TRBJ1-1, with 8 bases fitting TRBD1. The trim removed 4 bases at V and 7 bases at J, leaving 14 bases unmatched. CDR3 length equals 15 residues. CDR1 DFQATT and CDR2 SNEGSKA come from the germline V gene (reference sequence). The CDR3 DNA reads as TGCAGTGCTAACCACAGGCAGACAGGGGTGGGTGAAGCTTTCTTT. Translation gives CSANHRQTGVGEAFF.

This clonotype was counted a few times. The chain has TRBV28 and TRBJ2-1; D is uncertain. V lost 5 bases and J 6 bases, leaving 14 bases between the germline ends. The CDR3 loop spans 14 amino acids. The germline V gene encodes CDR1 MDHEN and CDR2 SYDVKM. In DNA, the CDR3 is TGTGCCAGCAGTACTCCGGGCTCCGTCAATGAGCAGTTCTTC. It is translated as CASSTPGSVNEQFF.